Listed below are T cell receptor beta chains from one sample, sequenced in a study of T cell responses to AZD1222 COVID-19 vaccine. Some clones are missing from TCRdb's copy, which holds only in-frame ones; the method was immunoSEQ multiplex PCR. The data hold 75,000 to 95,000 clones, with roughly 90% observed a single time. Sequencing used peripheral blood, obtained on day 0 of AZD1222 vaccination. The source is an adult in good health. The CDR3 runs from the conserved cysteine through the conserved F or W. Fields, in order: clone size, V gene, D gene, J gene, CDR3 length, CDR3 protein, CDR3 DNA. The D gene is left open where the match is weak. Some rows mark clone size as missing; the rest say once, few, many or name a class of expanded clone.

NA	TRBV5-1	NA	TRBJ2-4	14	CASSPSVAMHIQYF	TGCGCCAGCAGCCCGTCAGTGGCGATGCACATTCAGTACTTC
NA	TRBV10-3	TRBD1	TRBJ1-1	13	CAIKTGENTEAFF	TGTGCCATCAAGACAGGGGAGAACACTGAAGCTTTCTTT
NA	TRBV7-9	NA	TRBJ2-1	13	CASIPSPDNEQFF	TGTGCCAGCATCCCCAGTCCTGACAATGAGCAGTTCTTC
NA	TRBV5-1	TRBD1	TRBJ2-3	17	CASSLAQQGTGSDTQYF	TGCGCCAGCAGCTTGGCTCAACAGGGGACAGGCTCAGATACGCAGTATTTT
NA	TRBV12-3/TRBV12-4	NA	TRBJ1-1	12	CASSRVEAEAFF	TGTGCCAGCAGTCGGGTAGAGGCTGAAGCTTTCTTT
few	TRBV19	TRBD1	TRBJ1-4	16	CASSIDPDRVQEKLFF	TGTGCCAGTAGTATAGATCCCGACAGGGTCCAGGAAAAACTGTTTTTT
NA	TRBV9	TRBD2	TRBJ2-3	14	CASSPGLAEYTQYF	TGTGCCAGCAGCCCGGGACTAGCGGAATATACGCAGTATTTT
few	TRBV4-2	NA	TRBJ2-7	14	CASSQENRDDEQYF	TGTGCCAGCAGCCAAGAAAACAGGGACGACGAGCAGTACTTC
NA	TRBV5-6	TRBD1	TRBJ1-6	15	CASSLGQGLNSPLHF	TGTGCCAGCAGCTTGGGACAGGGGCTAAATTCACCCCTCCACTTT
NA	TRBV10-3	TRBD2	TRBJ2-1	15	CAISRTSGRFNEQFF	TGTGCCATCAGTAGGACTAGCGGGAGGTTCAATGAGCAGTTCTTC
NA	TRBV6-4	NA	TRBJ1-6	13	CASSYSYNSPLHF	TGTGCCAGCAGTTACTCCTATAATTCACCCCTCCACTTT
NA	TRBV7-3	NA	TRBJ2-1	14	CASTPGAAYNEQFF	TGTGCCAGCACCCCAGGGGCCGCCTACAATGAGCAGTTCTTC
NA	TRBV4-2	NA	TRBJ2-7	15	CASSQDLGGFYEQYF	TGTGCCAGCAGCCAAGATCTGGGAGGATTCTACGAGCAGTACTTC
NA	TRBV12-3/TRBV12-4	TRBD1	TRBJ1-2	12	CASKVNRGVYTF	TGTGCCAGCAAAGTCAACAGGGGTGTCTACACCTTC
NA	TRBV5-1	NA	TRBJ2-7	15	CASSLGMSVGYEQYF	TGCGCCAGCAGCTTGGGTATGTCCGTGGGCTACGAGCAGTACTTC
NA	TRBV6-5	NA	TRBJ1-1	12	CASQDGHTEAFF	TGTGCCAGCCAAGACGGACACACTGAAGCTTTCTTT
NA	TRBV23-1	TRBD1	TRBJ1-1	17	CASSQSATGGPNTEAFF	TGCGCCAGCAGTCAATCCGCAACAGGGGGCCCCAACACTGAAGCTTTCTTT
NA	TRBV9	TRBD1	TRBJ2-7	15	CASSVGTGGTYEQYF	TGTGCCAGCAGCGTCGGGACAGGGGGCACCTACGAGCAGTACTTC
NA	TRBV30	TRBD2	TRBJ2-3	13	CASTSGRIDTQYF	TGTGCCTCCACTAGCGGGAGAATAGATACGCAGTATTTT
NA	TRBV6-2/TRBV6-3	TRBD1	TRBJ2-2	18	CASSYIPPTGVGTGELFF	TGTGCCAGCAGTTACATCCCCCCGACAGGGGTGGGGACCGGGGAGCTGTTTTTT
NA	TRBV6-5	NA	TRBJ2-3	14	CAVAPVLFTDTQYF	TGTGCCGTTGCCCCGGTCTTATTCACAGATACGCAGTATTTT
NA	TRBV7-2	TRBD2	TRBJ2-1	17	CASSSRPGTSQPNEQFF	TGTGCCAGCAGCTCAAGGCCCGGGACTAGCCAGCCAAATGAGCAGTTCTTC
NA	TRBV11-1	NA	TRBJ1-5	13	CASSSGFLQPQHF	TGTGCCAGCAGCTCCGGCTTTCTTCAGCCCCAGCATTTT
NA	TRBV7-2	NA	TRBJ1-2	14	CASSSRWQVEGYTF	TGTGCCAGCAGCTCACGTTGGCAGGTGGAAGGCTACACCTTC
NA	TRBV21-1	NA	TRBJ1-2	11	CAKQGISGYTF	TGTGCCAAACAGGGAATCTCTGGCTACACCTTC
NA	TRBV28	NA	TRBJ1-6	15	CASSSGGTYNSPLHF	TGTGCCAGCAGTTCGGGGGGTACCTATAATTCACCCCTCCACTTT
NA	TRBV6-5	TRBD1	TRBJ2-2	15	CASRGTGVNTGELFF	TGTGCCAGCAGGGGGACAGGGGTTAACACCGGGGAGCTGTTTTTT
NA	TRBV5-6	NA	TRBJ1-5	11	CASSLSQPQHF	TGTGCCAGCAGCTTAAGCCAGCCCCAGCATTTT
few	TRBV11-2	TRBD1	TRBJ1-6	17	CASSLLGPGGFHSPLHF	TGTGCCAGCAGCCTACTCGGTCCAGGGGGCTTTCATTCACCCCTCCACTTT
NA	TRBV6-5	NA	TRBJ2-7	14	CASNRQNTLSEQYF	TGTGCCAGCAATAGACAGAATACATTGAGCGAGCAGTACTTC
NA	TRBV6-5	NA	TRBJ1-5	16	CASSYWGAETDQPQHF	TGTGCCAGCAGCTACTGGGGGGCTGAAACCGATCAGCCCCAGCATTTT
NA	TRBV5-1	NA	TRBJ2-3	13	CASNRGEGDTQYF	TGCGCCAGCAATAGGGGGGAAGGAGATACGCAGTATTTT
NA	TRBV14	NA	TRBJ1-6	13	CASSQHWDSPLHF	TGTGCCAGCAGCCAACATTGGGACTCACCCCTCCACTTT
NA	TRBV7-6	TRBD2	TRBJ2-3	16	CASSLAISGRTDTQYF	TGTGCCAGCAGCTTAGCGATTAGCGGGCGCACAGATACGCAGTATTTT
NA	TRBV7-9	NA	TRBJ2-2	15	CASSLQDPYTGELFF	TGTGCCAGCAGCTTACAGGACCCATACACCGGGGAGCTGTTTTTT
NA	TRBV6-6	NA	TRBJ2-3	15	CASSPGTSTADTQYF	TGTGCCAGCAGCCCCGGGACATCTACCGCAGATACGCAGTATTTT
NA	TRBV9	TRBD1	TRBJ2-3	16	CASSAWDSPATDTQYF	TGTGCCAGCAGCGCTTGGGACAGTCCCGCGACAGATACGCAGTATTTT
few	TRBV11-2	NA	TRBJ1-4	14	CASSLVADGEKLFF	TGTGCCAGCAGCTTAGTAGCGGATGGGGAAAAACTGTTTTTT
NA	TRBV6-5	TRBD1	TRBJ2-7	13	CASSNRDSYEQYF	TGTGCCAGCAGTAACCGGGACAGTTACGAGCAGTACTTC
once	TRBV6-5	NA	TRBJ1-1	15	CASSFRQASDTEAFF	TGTGCCAGCAGTTTCCGACAGGCCTCGGACACTGAAGCTTTCTTT
NA	TRBV4-2	TRBD2	TRBJ2-7	15	CASSQDGAGAEEQYF	TGTGCCAGCAGCCAAGATGGGGCGGGAGCTGAAGAGCAGTACTTC
NA	TRBV18	NA	TRBJ2-5	13	CASSPLAEETQYF	TGTGCCAGCTCACCACTAGCCGAAGAGACCCAGTACTTC
NA	TRBV30	TRBD1	TRBJ1-4	14	CAWSRDRGQGKLFF	TGTGCCTGGAGCAGGGACAGGGGGCAGGGAAAACTGTTTTTT
NA	TRBV2	TRBD1	TRBJ2-1	15	CASRRGGTGDNEQFF	TGTGCCAGCAGGAGGGGAGGGACAGGGGACAATGAGCAGTTCTTC
NA	TRBV11-3	TRBD2	TRBJ2-7	15	CASSLYSGGSYEQYF	TGTGCCAGCAGCTTATACAGCGGGGGTTCCTACGAGCAGTACTTC
NA	TRBV6-1	TRBD1	TRBJ1-2	15	CASSEADRVAYGYTF	TGTGCCAGCAGTGAGGCGGACAGGGTTGCCTATGGCTACACCTTC
NA	TRBV3-1/TRBV3-2	NA	TRBJ1-1	13	CASSLNDGPRAFF	TGTGCCAGCAGCTTGAACGACGGACCGAGGGCTTTCTTT
NA	TRBV18	TRBD1	TRBJ1-5	16	CASSPPLGQGVQPQHF	TGTGCCAGCTCACCACCGTTAGGACAGGGAGTACAGCCCCAGCATTTT
NA	TRBV4-2	NA	TRBJ2-5	16	CASSHRGGPEQETQYF	TGTGCCAGCAGCCACAGAGGGGGGCCTGAACAGGAGACCCAGTACTTC
NA	TRBV5-1	TRBD1	TRBJ2-7	15	CASSLEGQGFDEQYF	TGCGCCAGCAGCTTGGAGGGACAGGGGTTCGACGAGCAGTACTTC
NA	TRBV6-4	TRBD1	TRBJ1-5	20	CASNAGQGDTDSYSNRPQHF	TGTGCCAGCAACGCGGGACAGGGAGACACTGATAGTTATAGCAATCGGCCCCAGCATTTT
NA	TRBV7-2	TRBD1	TRBJ2-7	16	CASSPPLGTASYEQYF	TGTGCCAGCAGCCCACCTCTTGGGACAGCCTCCTACGAGCAGTACTTC
NA	TRBV24-1	NA	TRBJ2-1	18	CATSDLGNSGTGENEQFF	TGTGCCACCAGTGATTTGGGTAACTCCGGGACCGGGGAGAATGAGCAGTTCTTC
NA	TRBV30	NA	TRBJ1-5	13	CAWSYEGQQPQHF	TGTGCCTGGAGTTATGAAGGTCAGCAGCCCCAGCATTTT
NA	TRBV5-1	TRBD1	TRBJ1-3	11	CASGQGDTIYF	TGCGCCAGCGGACAGGGGGACACCATATATTTT
NA	TRBV5-6	NA	TRBJ1-6	12	CASTLYNSPLHF	TGTGCCAGCACCCTATATAATTCACCCCTCCACTTT
NA	TRBV19	NA	TRBJ1-2	13	CASRGVQGKGYTF	TGTGCCAGTAGGGGGGTACAGGGCAAGGGCTACACCTTC
NA	TRBV5-1	TRBD1	TRBJ1-4	15	CASSSDGDRGEKLFF	TGCGCCAGCAGTTCCGATGGGGACAGGGGAGAAAAACTGTTTTTT
NA	TRBV5-6	NA	TRBJ2-3	12	CASSEGTDTQYF	TGTGCCAGCAGCGAGGGCACAGATACGCAGTATTTT
NA	TRBV5-1	NA	TRBJ1-6	15	CASSLGGEPGSPLHF	TGCGCCAGCAGCTTGGGTGGGGAGCCTGGTTCACCCCTCCACTTT